These T cell receptor beta chains were read from a single sample in a study of shared clonotypes between healthy human individuals. Using immunoSEQ multiplex PCR, the repertoire was profiled, and TCRdb retains in-frame clones only, with some absent. The sample gives some 470,000 clones, 76% of which show up once; approximately 12% is in the top ten. What was sequenced was PBMCs. The source is a woman in her thirties or forties in good health. Some clones in this sample may be carry-over from other donors' samples. Both conserved end residues are part of each CDR3. A D gene is named only where the DNA matches it firmly. Only some rows state a clone size, as once, few, many or a class for expanded clones.

V	D	size	J	DNA	CDR3
TRBV15	TRBD1	.	TRBJ2-7	TGTGCCACCAGCAGAGATCCCGGGACAGGGGACGAGCAGTACTTC	CATSRDPGTGDEQYF
TRBV15	TRBD1	.	TRBJ1-1	TGTGCCACCAGCACCCGGACAGGGGGGAACACTGAAGCTTTCTTT	CATSTRTGGNTEAFF
TRBV9	.	.	TRBJ1-1	TGTGCCAGCAGCGTAGTAACCGGGACAATGAACACTGAAGCTTTCTTT	CASSVVTGTMNTEAFF
TRBV19	.	.	TRBJ2-3	TGTGCCAGTAGTGACCGCACAGATACGCAGTATTTT	CASSDRTDTQYF
TRBV28	TRBD1	.	TRBJ1-5	TGTGCCAGCAGCCCTCGACAGGGTCAACCCCATATGCCCCAGCATTTT	CASSPRQGQPHMPQHF
TRBV13	TRBD2	.	TRBJ2-7	TGTGCCAGCAGCCTTCTGGCGGGAGTAAGTTACGAGCAGTACTTC	CASSLLAGVSYEQYF
TRBV2	TRBD1	.	TRBJ2-7	TGTGCCAGCAGTGGAGTGTCGACAGGGGATCTCTACGAGCAGTACTTC	CASSGVSTGDLYEQYF
TRBV30	TRBD1	once	TRBJ1-2	TGTGCCTGGAGGGACAGGGGCCTTAACTATGGCTACACCTTC	CAWRDRGLNYGYTF
TRBV4-1	.	.	TRBJ2-7	TGCGCCAGCAGCCAATTCGCGGTGGAGACCTCCTACGAGCAGTACTTC	CASSQFAVETSYEQYF
TRBV29-1	.	.	TRBJ1-1	TGCAGCGTTGGGAGGGAGCTGAACACTGAGGCTTTCTTT	CSVGRELNTEAFF
TRBV7-8	TRBD1	.	TRBJ2-7	TGTGCCAGCAGCTCTTCCGGGACAGGGGGGTACGAGCAGTACTTC	CASSSSGTGGYEQYF
TRBV30	TRBD2	once	TRBJ2-3	TGTGCTTATGCCGGGACTAGCTTGGAAGATACGCAGTATTTT	CAYAGTSLEDTQYF
TRBV6-4	TRBD2	many	TRBJ2-2	TGTGCCAGCAGTGTAGCGGGAGAGGGAACCGGGGAGCTGTTTTTT	CASSVAGEGTGELFF
TRBV30	.	few	TRBJ2-7	TGTGCCTGGAACGACGGCTCCTACGAGCAGTACTTC	CAWNDGSYEQYF
TRBV6-6	TRBD2	.	TRBJ2-1	TGTGCCAGCAGTTACGGGACTAGCGGGACCGGTGAGCAGTTCTTC	CASSYGTSGTGEQFF
TRBV14	.	.	TRBJ2-4	TGTGCCAGCGCGCAAACGACAAGGTTGGCCAAAAACATTCAGTACTTC	CASAQTTRLAKNIQYF
TRBV7-2	.	.	TRBJ2-1	TGTGCCAGCAGCTTAGCGCTGTCAGGTTACAATGAGCAGTTCTTC	CASSLALSGYNEQFF
TRBV30	.	.	TRBJ2-7	TGTGCCTGGAGTGTACTGAGGAGGGAGTACGAGCAGTACTTC	CAWSVLRREYEQYF
TRBV5-6	TRBD1	few	TRBJ1-2	TGTGCCAGCAGTTGGGGGAGGACAGGTGGCTACACCTTC	CASSWGRTGGYTF
TRBV7-3	TRBD2	.	TRBJ2-3	TGTGCCAGCAGCTCTGCGGGAGGCACAGATACGCAGTATTTT	CASSSAGGTDTQYF
TRBV11-2	TRBD2	.	TRBJ2-1	TGTGCCAGCAGACCCATGACTAGCGGAATAAGGGGTGAGCAGTTCTTC	CASRPMTSGIRGEQFF
TRBV29-1	TRBD1	.	TRBJ1-3	TGCAGCGTTGAAGGAAGCCGACAGGGGGCCCTCTCTGGAAACACCATATATTTT	CSVEGSRQGALSGNTIYF
TRBV5-1	TRBD1	.	TRBJ1-1	TGCGCCAGCACCCGGGACAGTCTCTCTAGGACTGAAGCTTTCTTT	CASTRDSLSRTEAFF
TRBV18	TRBD1	.	TRBJ1-1	TGTGCCAGCTCAAGCCGACAGGGAAACACTGAAGCTTTCTTT	CASSSRQGNTEAFF
TRBV19	.	.	TRBJ2-7	TGTGCCAGTAGTAGCTGGGACTCCTACGAGCAGTACTTC	CASSSWDSYEQYF
TRBV30	.	once	TRBJ2-1	TGTGCCTCCTTTACGGGGCTCGGTTTCAATGAGCAGTTCTTC	CASFTGLGFNEQFF
TRBV18	TRBD1	.	TRBJ2-7	TGTGCCAGCTCAACCGGGACAGGGGAACGTTTTTACGAGCAGTACTTC	CASSTGTGERFYEQYF
TRBV5-5	TRBD1	.	TRBJ2-7	TGTGCCAGCAGCTTGGTACAGGGGGCGCAGTACGAGCAGTACTTC	CASSLVQGAQYEQYF
TRBV25-1	.	.	TRBJ1-1	TGTGCCAGCAGCCAAAACTTCGGGACACCCCCTGAAGCTTTCTTT	CASSQNFGTPPEAFF
TRBV28	.	.	TRBJ1-2	TGTGCCAGCAGTTTAAGTGCGGGAGAAGGCTATGGCTACACCTTC	CASSLSAGEGYGYTF
TRBV10-2	.	.	TRBJ2-1	TGTGCCAGCAAGGGTCGCAATGAGCAGTTCTTC	CASKGRNEQFF
TRBV18	TRBD1	.	TRBJ1-2	TGTGCCAGCTCACCCTACGGGACAGGGGACTATGGCTACACCTTC	CASSPYGTGDYGYTF
TRBV4-2	.	.	TRBJ2-5	TGTGCCAGCAGCCAAGATCTGGCTATCTTCGGGGAGACCCAGTACTTC	CASSQDLAIFGETQYF
TRBV7-3	TRBD1	.	TRBJ2-2	TGTGCCAGCAGCCCAAGGGGGACAGGGCAGAGAGGGGCGAACACCGGGGAGCTGTTTTTT	CASSPRGTGQRGANTGELFF
TRBV28	TRBD1	.	TRBJ1-4	TGTGCCAGCAGTTCCGGGACAGAAAATGAAAAACTGTTTTTT	CASSSGTENEKLFF
TRBV7-8	TRBD2	.	TRBJ2-1	TGTGCCTCCAGTAGTAGCGGGAGCAGGGAGCAGTTCTTC	CASSSSGSREQFF
TRBV9	.	.	TRBJ2-1	TGTGCCAGCAGCACGGGACTGTCCTACAATGAGCAGTTCTTC	CASSTGLSYNEQFF
TRBV10-1	.	.	TRBJ1-2	TGCGCCAGCAGTGAGTCTACCAACTATGGCTACACCTTC	CASSESTNYGYTF
TRBV6-5	.	.	TRBJ2-7	TGTGCCAGCAGTTTGGGACGGGACTACGAGCAGTACTTC	CASSLGRDYEQYF
TRBV7-9	.	few	TRBJ2-6	TGTGCCAGCAGCTTAGCCGTAGCTGGGGCCAACGTCCTGACTTTC	CASSLAVAGANVLTF
TRBV28	.	.	TRBJ1-5	TGTGCCAGCAGTCCGGGCCAAGCTCGTCAGCCCCAGCATTTT	CASSPGQARQPQHF
TRBV28	TRBD1	few	TRBJ2-7	TGTGCCAGCACCCCGGGACAGGGGGTTGGGGAGCAGTACTTC	CASTPGQGVGEQYF
TRBV4-2	TRBD1	.	TRBJ1-2	TGTGCCAGCAGCCAAGATCTAACAGGGGGGTATGGCTACACCTTC	CASSQDLTGGYGYTF
TRBV15	.	.	TRBJ2-7	TGTGCCACCAGCAGCGTGATAGGGTCCTACGAGCAGTACTTC	CATSSVIGSYEQYF
TRBV30	.	.	TRBJ2-5	TGTGCCTGGGCTCTTGATGGAGGAGCTATTGGAGAGACCCAGTACTTC	CAWALDGGAIGETQYF
TRBV11-1	.	few	TRBJ2-1	TGTGCCAGCAGCTTAGCCCCCCACTCCAATGAGCAGTTCTTC	CASSLAPHSNEQFF
TRBV19	.	.	TRBJ1-1	TGTGCCAGTAGTAGGCTGGCAGGTCTAAACACTGAAGCTTTCTTT	CASSRLAGLNTEAFF
TRBV11-1	TRBD2	.	TRBJ2-1	TGTGCCAGCAGCTTAGTGACACCGGCGGGAGGCCACTACAATGAGCAGTTCTTC	CASSLVTPAGGHYNEQFF
TRBV11-2	TRBD2	.	TRBJ2-1	TGTGCCAGCAGCTTTTTGGGCGGGAGAGGCTATGAGCAGTTCTTC	CASSFLGGRGYEQFF
TRBV30	.	.	TRBJ1-5	TGTGCCTGGGGGGCGGAGGGCAATCAGCCCCAGCATTTT	CAWGAEGNQPQHF
TRBV2	TRBD2	.	TRBJ2-7	TGTGCCAGCAGTGAGCTAGCGGGAGGGCCCTACGAGCAGTACTTC	CASSELAGGPYEQYF
TRBV11-2	.	.	TRBJ2-7	TGTGCCAGCAGCTCCACCCGGGGCGCGCACGAGCAGTACTTC	CASSSTRGAHEQYF
TRBV18	.	.	TRBJ2-7	TGTGCCAGCTCAAACTCCCAGCTGGGCGAGCAGTACTTC	CASSNSQLGEQYF
TRBV5-4	TRBD1	.	TRBJ1-6	TGTGCCAGCAGCCAGCCGGGACAGGGAAATTCACCCCTCCACTTT	CASSQPGQGNSPLHF
TRBV6-5	.	.	TRBJ1-2	TGTGCCACTGGTCTACAGCCTGCCTATGGCTACACCTTC	CATGLQPAYGYTF
TRBV5-4	TRBD1	.	TRBJ1-4	TGTGCCAGCAGCTTTGGGGACAGGGTGGAGGGAACTAATGAAAAACTGTTTTTT	CASSFGDRVEGTNEKLFF
TRBV18	.	.	TRBJ1-2	TGTGCCAGCTCATCACAGCGTAACTATGGCTACACCTTC	CASSSQRNYGYTF
TRBV7-3	.	.	TRBJ2-2	TGTGCCAGCAGCAGATCGAACACCGGGGAGCTGTTTTTT	CASSRSNTGELFF
TRBV4-1	TRBD2	few	TRBJ2-2	TGCGCCAGCAGTATAGCGGGAGGGGAGGGCGGGGAGCTGTTTTTT	CASSIAGGEGGELFF
TRBV28	.	.	TRBJ1-2	TGTGCCAGCAGCGTGGGGGGCAGCTATGGCTACACCTTC	CASSVGGSYGYTF